This T cell receptor (beta chain) was recovered during a study of CD4+ T cells in melanoma. Of note for this clone: The antigen remains unidentified.

The CDR3 spans 16 residues. Trimming cost V 0 bases and J 0 bases, with 6 bases left between them. The germline gives CDR1 PRHDT, CDR2 FYEKMQ (reference sequence). Assay used: immunoSEQ multiplex PCR; TCRdb lists only in-frame clones, some missing. The sample lists roughly 21,000 clones, roughly 73% occurring once. Points from the study as a whole: CD8+ T cell, macrophage and B cell function reportedly correlated with neoantigen-specific CD4+ T cells. In melanoma, neoantigen-specific CD4+ T cells reportedly differed in differentiation state.

This clonotype originated in a human donor with melanoma. This chain connects TRBV13 to TRBJ1-6; D is possibly TRBD1 (6 bases). In DNA form, the CDR3 reads TGTGCCAGCAGCTTAGGAGGGGGCTCCTATAATTCACCCCTCCACTTT. Translated: CASSLGGGSYNSPLHF.